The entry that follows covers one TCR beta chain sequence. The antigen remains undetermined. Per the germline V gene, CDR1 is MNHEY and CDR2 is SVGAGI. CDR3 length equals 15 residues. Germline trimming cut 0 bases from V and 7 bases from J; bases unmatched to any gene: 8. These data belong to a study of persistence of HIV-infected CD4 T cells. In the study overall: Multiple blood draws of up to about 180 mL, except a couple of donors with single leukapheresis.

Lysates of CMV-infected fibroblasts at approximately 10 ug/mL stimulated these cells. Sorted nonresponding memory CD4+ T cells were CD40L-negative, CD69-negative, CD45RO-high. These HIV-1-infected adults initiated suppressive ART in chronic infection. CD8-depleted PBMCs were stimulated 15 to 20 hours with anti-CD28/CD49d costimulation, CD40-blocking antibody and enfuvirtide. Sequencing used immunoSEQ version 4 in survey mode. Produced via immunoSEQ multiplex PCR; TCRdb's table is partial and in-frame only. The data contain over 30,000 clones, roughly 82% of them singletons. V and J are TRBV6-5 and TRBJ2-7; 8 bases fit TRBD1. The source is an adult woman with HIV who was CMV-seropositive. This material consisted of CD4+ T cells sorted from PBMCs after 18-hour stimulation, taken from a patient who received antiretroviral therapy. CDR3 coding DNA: TGTGCCAGCAGTTACTCGTCGGACAGGGTGCTTGAGCAGTACTTC. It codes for CASSYSSDRVLEQYF.